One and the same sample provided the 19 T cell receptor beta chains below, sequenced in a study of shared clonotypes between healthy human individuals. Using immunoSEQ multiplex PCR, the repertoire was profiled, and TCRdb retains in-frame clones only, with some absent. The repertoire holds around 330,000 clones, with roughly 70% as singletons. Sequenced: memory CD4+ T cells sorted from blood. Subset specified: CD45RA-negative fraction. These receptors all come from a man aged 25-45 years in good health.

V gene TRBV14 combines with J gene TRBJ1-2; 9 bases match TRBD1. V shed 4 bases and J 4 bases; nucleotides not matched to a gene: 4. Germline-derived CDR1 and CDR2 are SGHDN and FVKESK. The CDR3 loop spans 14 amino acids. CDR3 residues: CASSRQTGGYGYTF. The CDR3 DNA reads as TGTGCCAGCAGCCGACAGACAGGGGGCTATGGCTACACCTTC. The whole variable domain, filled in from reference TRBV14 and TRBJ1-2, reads EAGVTQFPSHSVIEKGQTVTLRCDPISGHDNLYWYRRVMGKEIKFLLHFVKESKQDESGMPNNRFLAERTGGTYSTLKVQPAELEDSGVYFCASSRQTGGYGYTFGSGTRLTVV.

The CDR3 nucleotides are TGCGCCAGCGTAGCGGATAGCTCCTACGAGCAGTACTTC. Translating gives CASVADSSYEQYF. The chain links TRBV10-2 to TRBJ2-7; the D gene is possibly TRBD2 (6 bases). Germline V gives CDR1 WSHSY, CDR2 SAAADI. V lost 8 bases and J 0 bases, leaving 11 bases between the germline ends. This CDR3 is built from 13 residues.

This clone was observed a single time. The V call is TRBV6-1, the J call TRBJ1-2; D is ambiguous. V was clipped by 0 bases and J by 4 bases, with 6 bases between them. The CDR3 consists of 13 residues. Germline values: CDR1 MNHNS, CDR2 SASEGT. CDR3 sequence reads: CASSEAGFYGYTF. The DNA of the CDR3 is TGTGCCAGCAGTGAAGCGGGTTTCTATGGCTACACCTTC.

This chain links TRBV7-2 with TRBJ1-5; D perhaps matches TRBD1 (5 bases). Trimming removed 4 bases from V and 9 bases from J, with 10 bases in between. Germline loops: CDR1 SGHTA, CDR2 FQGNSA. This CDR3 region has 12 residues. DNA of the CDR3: TGTGCCAGCAGCTGGGCGGGGGGGCCCCAGCATTTT. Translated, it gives CASSWAGGPQHF.

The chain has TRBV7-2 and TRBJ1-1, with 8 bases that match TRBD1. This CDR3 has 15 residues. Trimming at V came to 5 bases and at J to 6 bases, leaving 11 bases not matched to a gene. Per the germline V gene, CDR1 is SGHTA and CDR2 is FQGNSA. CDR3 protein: CASSPQTGVVAEAFF. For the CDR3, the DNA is TGTGCCAGCAGCCCACAGACAGGGGTGGTCGCTGAAGCTTTCTTT.

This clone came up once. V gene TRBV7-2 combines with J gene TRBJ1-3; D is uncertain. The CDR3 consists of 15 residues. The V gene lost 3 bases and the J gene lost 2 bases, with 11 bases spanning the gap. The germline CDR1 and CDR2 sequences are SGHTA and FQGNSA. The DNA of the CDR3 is TGTGCCAGCAGCTTGAGGACTACCCCTGGAAACACCATATATTTT. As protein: CASSLRTTPGNTIYF.

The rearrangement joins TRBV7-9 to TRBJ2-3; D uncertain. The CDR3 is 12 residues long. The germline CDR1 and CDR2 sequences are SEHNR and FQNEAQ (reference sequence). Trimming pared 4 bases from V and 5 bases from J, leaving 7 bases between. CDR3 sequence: CASSSPGDTQYF. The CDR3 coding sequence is TGTGCCAGCAGCTCCCCGGGAGATACGCAGTATTTT.

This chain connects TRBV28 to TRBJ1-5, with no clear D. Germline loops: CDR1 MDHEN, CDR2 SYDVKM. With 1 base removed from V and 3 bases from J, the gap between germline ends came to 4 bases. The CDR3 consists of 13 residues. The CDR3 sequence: CASSLSVNQPQHF. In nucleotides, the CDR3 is TGTGCCAGCAGTTTATCCGTCAATCAGCCCCAGCATTTT.

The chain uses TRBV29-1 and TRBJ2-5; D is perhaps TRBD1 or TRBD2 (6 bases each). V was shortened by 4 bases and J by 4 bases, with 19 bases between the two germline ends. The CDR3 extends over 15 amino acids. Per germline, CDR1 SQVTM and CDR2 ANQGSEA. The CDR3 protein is CSVGEGGGFLETQYF. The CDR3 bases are TGCAGCGTTGGGGAAGGGGGAGGATTTTTAGAGACCCAGTACTTC.

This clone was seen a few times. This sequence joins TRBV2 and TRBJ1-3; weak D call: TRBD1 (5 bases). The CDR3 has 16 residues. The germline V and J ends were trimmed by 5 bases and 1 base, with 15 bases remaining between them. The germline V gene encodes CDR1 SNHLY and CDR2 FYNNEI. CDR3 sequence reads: CASSSQGRRSGNTIYF. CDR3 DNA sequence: TGTGCCAGCAGTAGTCAGGGCCGAAGGTCTGGAAACACCATATATTTT. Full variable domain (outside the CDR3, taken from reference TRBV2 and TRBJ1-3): EPEVTQTPSHQVTQMGQEVILRCVPISNHLYFYWYRQILGQKVEFLVSFYNNEISEKSEIFDDQFSVERPDGSNFTLKIRSTKLEDSAMYFCASSSQGRRSGNTIYFGEGSWLTVV.

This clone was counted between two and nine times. This CDR3 reads CASSSGTDNEQFF. The CDR3 nucleotides are TGTGCCAGCAGCTCCGGGACTGACAATGAGCAGTTCTTC. The chain carries TRBV7-8 and TRBJ2-1, with D maybe TRBD2 (6 bases). The CDR3 is 13 amino acids. Germline values: CDR1 SGHVS, CDR2 FQNEAQ. V lost 4 bases and J lost 5, with 9 bases in between.

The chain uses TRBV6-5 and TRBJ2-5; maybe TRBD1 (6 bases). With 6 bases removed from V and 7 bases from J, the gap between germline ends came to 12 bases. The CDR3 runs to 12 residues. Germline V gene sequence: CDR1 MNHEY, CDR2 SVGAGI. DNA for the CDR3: TGTGCCAGCAGCCCGGACAGTCTGACCCAGTACTTC. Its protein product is CASSPDSLTQYF.

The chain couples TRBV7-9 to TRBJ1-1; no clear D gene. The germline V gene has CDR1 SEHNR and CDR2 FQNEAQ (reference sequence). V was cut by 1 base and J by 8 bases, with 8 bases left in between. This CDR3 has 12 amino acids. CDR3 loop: CASSLDTREAFF. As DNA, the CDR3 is TGTGCCAGCAGCTTAGACACCCGCGAAGCTTTCTTT.

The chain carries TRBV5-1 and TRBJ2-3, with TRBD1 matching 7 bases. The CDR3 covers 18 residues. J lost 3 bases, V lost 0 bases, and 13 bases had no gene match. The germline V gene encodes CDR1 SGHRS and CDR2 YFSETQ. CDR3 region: CASSLDLRRAGGTDTQYF. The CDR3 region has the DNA TGCGCCAGCAGCTTGGATCTACGGCGGGCAGGGGGAACAGATACGCAGTATTTT. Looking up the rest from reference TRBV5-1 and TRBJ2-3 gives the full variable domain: KAGVTQTPRYLIKTRGQQVTLSCSPISGHRSVSWYQQTPGQGLQFLFEYFSETQRNKGNFPGRFSGRQFSNSRSEMNVSTLELGDSALYLCASSLDLRRAGGTDTQYFGPGTRLTVL.

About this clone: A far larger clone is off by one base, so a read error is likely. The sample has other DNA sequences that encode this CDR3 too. CDR3: CASSPLAGELFF. For the CDR3, the DNA is TGTGCCAGCAGCCCATTGGCCGGGGAGCTGTTTTTT. The chain recombines TRBV9 with TRBJ2-2, with D hard to call. The CDR3 covers 12 residues. The germline V gene has CDR1 SGDLS and CDR2 YYNGEE. V shed 4 bases and J shed 6 bases, with 7 bases lying between them.

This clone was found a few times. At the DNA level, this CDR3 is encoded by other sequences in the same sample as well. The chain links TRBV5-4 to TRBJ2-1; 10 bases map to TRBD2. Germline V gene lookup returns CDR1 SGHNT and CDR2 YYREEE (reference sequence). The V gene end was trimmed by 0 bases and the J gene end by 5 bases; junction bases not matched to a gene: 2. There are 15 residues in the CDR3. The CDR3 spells CASSLGLAGNNEQFF. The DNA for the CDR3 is TGTGCCAGCAGCTTGGGACTAGCGGGTAACAATGAGCAGTTCTTC.

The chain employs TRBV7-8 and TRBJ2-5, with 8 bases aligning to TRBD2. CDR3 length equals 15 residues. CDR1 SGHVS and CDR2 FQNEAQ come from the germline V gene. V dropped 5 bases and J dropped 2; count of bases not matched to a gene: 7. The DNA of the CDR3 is TGTGCCAGCAGCGCTCTAGCGGGCTTACAAGAGACCCAGTACTTC. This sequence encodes CASSALAGLQETQYF. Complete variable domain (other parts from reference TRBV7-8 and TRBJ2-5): GAGVSQSPRYKVAKRGQDVALRCDPISGHVSLFWYQQALGQGPEFLTYFQNEAQLDKSGLPSDRFFAERPEGSVSTLKIQRTQQEDSAVYLCASSALAGLQETQYFGPGTRLLVL.

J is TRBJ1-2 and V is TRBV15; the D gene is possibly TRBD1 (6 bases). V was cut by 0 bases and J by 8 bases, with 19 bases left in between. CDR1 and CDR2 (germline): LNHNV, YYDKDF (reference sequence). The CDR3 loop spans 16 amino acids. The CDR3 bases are TGTGCCACCAGCAGAGATCGGCCTTTACAGGGAAGCGGCTACACCTTC. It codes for CATSRDRPLQGSGYTF.

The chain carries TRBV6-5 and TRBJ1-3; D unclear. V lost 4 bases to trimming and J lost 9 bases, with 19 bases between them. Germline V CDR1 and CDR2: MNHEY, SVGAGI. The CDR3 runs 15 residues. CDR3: CASSWEGPGKGTIYF. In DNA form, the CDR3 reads TGTGCCAGCAGTTGGGAGGGTCCGGGAAAGGGCACCATATATTTT.